Following are 21 T cell receptor beta chains from one sample sequenced in a study of blood T cell repertoires in COVID-19. Clones were sequenced by immunoSEQ multiplex PCR, and TCRdb holds only the in-frame ones, with some missing. Here the sample spans about 55,000 clones, about nine tenths being singletons. The sample comprised peripheral blood. Receptor source: a man between 60 and 75 years old with active COVID-19.

The rearrangement uses TRBV7-9 and TRBJ1-2; the match to TRBD1 covers 7 bases. From germline, CDR1 is SEHNR and CDR2 FQNEAQ (reference sequence). V lost 5 bases to trimming and J lost 2 bases; unmatched junction nucleotides: 11. This CDR3 has 16 residues. CDR3 coding DNA: TGTGCCAGCAGCGGGAGCCAGGACAGGCCGAACTATGGCTACACCTTC. Translating it yields CASSGSQDRPNYGYTF.

The rearrangement joins TRBV9 to TRBJ1-4; 8 nucleotides line up with TRBD1. Germline-derived CDR1 and CDR2 are SGDLS and YYNGEE. V gave up 4 bases and J gave up 6 bases; unmatched junction bases: 5. This CDR3 region has 14 residues. As DNA, the CDR3 is TGTGCCAGCAGCCCAGGGGGCTTATATGAAAAACTGTTTTTT. It codes for CASSPGGLYEKLFF.

This chain connects TRBV27 to TRBJ2-1, with 12 bases identical to TRBD2. J lost 9 bases, V lost 2 bases, and 5 bases had no gene match. Germline-derived CDR1 and CDR2 are MNHEY and SMNVEV (reference sequence). This CDR3 spans 15 amino acids. CDR3 region: CASSLTSGRMTEQFF. The CDR3 DNA sequence: TGTGCCAGCAGTTTAACTAGCGGGAGGATGACTGAGCAGTTCTTC.

This chain joins TRBV7-9 and TRBJ2-1, with 15 bases lining up with TRBD2. Germline CDR1 and CDR2: SEHNR and FQNEAQ (reference sequence). After removal of 4 bases from V and 7 bases from J, the junction contained 8 bases not matched to a gene. The CDR3 consists of 17 residues. Written as DNA, the CDR3 is TGTGCCAGCAGCTCCCGGACTAGCGGGAGGGCCTTTAATGAGCAGTTCTTC. Translation: CASSSRTSGRAFNEQFF.

This clone was counted only a few times. This chain uses TRBV18 with TRBJ2-3; TRBD1 aligns across 10 bases. V gave up 6 bases and J gave up 4 bases; unmatched junction bases: 7. Germline-derived CDR1 and CDR2 are KGHSH and LQKENI. The CDR3 covers 15 residues. CDR3 DNA: TGTGCCAGCTCCCTTGGACAGGGGGGGCCAGATACGCAGTATTTT. This translates into CASSLGQGGPDTQYF. The variable domain in full, completed from reference TRBV18 and TRBJ2-3, reads NAGVMQNPRHLVRRRGQEARLRCSPMKGHSHVYWYRQLPEEGLKFMVYLQKENIIDESGMPKERFSAEFPKEGPSILRIQQVVRGDSAAYFCASSLGQGGPDTQYFGPGTRLTVL.

The chain couples TRBV5-1 to TRBJ2-1, with 7 bases matching TRBD1. CDR3 length: 15 residues. Germline CDR1 reads SGHRS; CDR2 reads YFSETQ. J lost 5 bases, V lost 4 bases, and 9 bases had no gene match. The chain's CDR3 is CASSPRDRSNNEQFF. CDR3 nucleotides: TGCGCCAGCAGCCCCCGGGACAGAAGCAACAATGAGCAGTTCTTC.

This chain links TRBV7-9 with TRBJ2-7; D unresolved. This CDR3 is built from 16 residues. The germline V gene encodes CDR1 SEHNR and CDR2 FQNEAQ (reference sequence). V was pared by 6 bases and J by 0 bases, with 18 bases between. The DNA of the CDR3 is TGTGCCAGCAGTACTCTCGACATTCTATTCTCCTACGAGCAGTACTTC. Its translation is CASSTLDILFSYEQYF.

The rearrangement uses TRBV6-5 and TRBJ2-1; a possible D gene is TRBD2 (6 bases). The germline V and J ends were trimmed by 2 bases and 10 bases, with 12 bases remaining between them. Germline values: CDR1 MNHEY, CDR2 SVGAGI. This CDR3 region has 13 residues. The CDR3 protein is CASSYDTGDEQFF. In nucleotides, the CDR3 is TGTGCCAGCAGTTACGATACGGGAGACGAGCAGTTCTTC.

On this clone itself: At one boundary the junction diverges from the germline segment, which might be a read error. The chain joins TRBV28 to TRBJ2-7; 9 positions match TRBD1. The CDR3 loop spans 17 amino acids. CDR1 MDHEN and CDR2 SYDVKM come from the germline V gene. The CDR3 coding sequence is TGTGCCAGCAGTCCCCCCCCGGACAGGGGCCTTCCCTACGAGCAGCACTTC. Protein: CASSPPPDRGLPYEQHF. The whole variable domain, filled in from reference TRBV28 and TRBJ2-7, reads DVKVTQSSRYLVKRTGEKVFLECVQDMDHENMFWYRQDPGLGLRLIYFSYDVKMKEKGDIPEGYSVSREKKERFSLILESASTNQTSMYLCASSPPPDRGLPYEQHFGPGTRLTVT.

This clone has more than one count but fewer than ten. This chain connects TRBV5-1 to TRBJ2-1, with TRBD2 identical over 8 bases. Germline V CDR1 and CDR2: SGHRS, YFSETQ. The CDR3 totals 14 residues. Trimming removed 1 base from V and 4 bases from J; junction bases left unmatched: 1. CDR3 region: CASSLTSGYNEQFF. CDR3 bases: TGCGCCAGCAGCTTGACTAGCGGATACAATGAGCAGTTCTTC.

This rearrangement joins TRBV5-1 to TRBJ2-2; weak D call: TRBD1 (6 bases). The CDR3 is 15 residues long. CDR1 and CDR2 from the germline V gene are SGHRS and YFSETQ. V dropped 3 bases and J dropped 4 bases, with 13 bases sitting between them. CDR3 in DNA: TGCGCCAGCAGCTCCAGGGACACACTCACCGGGGAGCTGTTTTTT. Protein sequence: CASSSRDTLTGELFF.

V usage is TRBV18 and J usage is TRBJ2-5; D gene uncertain. Germline CDR1 KGHSH, CDR2 LQKENI. V was shortened by 0 bases and J by 3 bases, with 5 bases between the two germline ends. The CDR3 loop spans 13 amino acids. CDR3 DNA: TGTGCCAGCTCACCACCTATCGAAGAGACCCAGTACTTC. It encodes CASSPPIEETQYF.

The chain recombines TRBV2 with TRBJ2-5, with D uncertain. Germline V gene data show CDR1 as SNHLY and CDR2 as FYNNEI. V was trimmed by 2 bases and J by 1 base, leaving 11 bases between them. The CDR3 has 15 residues. The CDR3 protein is CASSETPPIQETQYF. The CDR3 coding sequence is TGTGCCAGCAGTGAAACACCACCCATCCAAGAGACCCAGTACTTC.

The genes are TRBV5-1 and TRBJ2-7; D is uncertain. Trimming cost V 4 bases and J 1 base, with 6 bases left between them. The CDR3 is made up of 12 amino acids. CDR1 and CDR2 (germline): SGHRS, YFSETQ. CDR3: CASSLSSYEQYF. CDR3 DNA sequence: TGCGCCAGCAGCCTAAGTTCCTACGAGCAGTACTTC.

The chain has TRBV6-5 and TRBJ2-7; D is perhaps TRBD1 (5 bases). In germline, CDR1 is MNHEY, CDR2 SVGAGI. The CDR3 sequence is 14 residues long. Trimming pared 2 bases from V and 3 bases from J, leaving 11 bases between. CDR3 in amino acids: CASSYDRDSYEQYF. The CDR3 DNA reads as TGTGCCAGCAGTTACGACAGAGACAGCTACGAGCAGTACTTC.

The CDR3 DNA reads as TGTGCCGGGGCAGGGCAGAACACTGAAGCTTTCTTT. Protein sequence: CAGAGQNTEAFF. This rearrangement joins TRBV6-5 to TRBJ1-1; D is possibly TRBD1 (5 bases). The V end lost 11 bases, the J end lost 1 base, and 11 bases lay between the germline ends. Germline V gene sequence: CDR1 MNHEY, CDR2 SVGAGI. CDR3 length equals 12 residues.

The V call is TRBV4-1, the J call TRBJ2-7; no reliable D call. The V end lost 1 base, the J end lost 4 bases, and 8 bases lay between the germline ends. The CDR3 loop spans 13 amino acids. CDR1 and CDR2 (germline): MGHRA, YSYEKL. The CDR3 region is CASSQGSVYEQYF. CDR3 nucleotide sequence: TGCGCCAGCAGCCAAGGTTCGGTATACGAGCAGTACTTC.

This sequence joins TRBV27 and TRBJ2-7; 7 bases agree with TRBD1. CDR1 is MNHEY, CDR2 SMNVEV, per germline (reference sequence). The V and J ends lost 3 bases and 2 bases, in that order; junction bases with no gene match: 10. This CDR3 has 16 residues. CDR3 DNA sequence: TGTGCCAGCAGTTTTTCCGCCGGGACAGAAACCTACGAGCAGTACTTC. It yields the protein CASSFSAGTETYEQYF.

The chain employs TRBV11-2 and TRBJ2-7; TRBD1 agrees at 7 bases. This CDR3 comprises 14 residues. Looked up from germline, CDR1 is SGHAT and CDR2 is FQNNGV. V lost 4 bases, J lost 0 bases, and 3 bases stayed unmatched. The CDR3 spells CASSSYRGSYEQYF. CDR3 bases: TGTGCCAGCAGCTCCTACAGGGGCTCCTACGAGCAGTACTTC.

The chain is built from TRBV6-5 and TRBJ1-1; no definite D call. V dropped 6 bases and J dropped 4 bases, with 18 bases sitting between them. The CDR3 sequence is 15 residues long. The germline CDR1 and CDR2 sequences are MNHEY and SVGAGI. CDR3 sequence reads: CASRKRPAGGTEAFF. The CDR3 DNA sequence: TGTGCCAGCAGGAAAAGGCCGGCAGGAGGCACTGAAGCTTTCTTT.

The gene calls are TRBV6-5 and TRBJ2-5, with 8 bases identical to TRBD2. CDR1 is MNHEY and CDR2 is SVGAGI in the germline V gene. The CDR3 totals 14 residues. V trimming: 4 bases; J trimming: 4 bases; junction bases outside the gene matches: 5. This CDR3 reads CASSSAGGGETQYF. The DNA for the CDR3 is TGTGCCAGCAGTTCGGCGGGAGGCGGAGAGACCCAGTACTTC.